This entry lists 28 T cell receptor beta chains sequenced from one sample in a study of OX40 agonist ivuxolimab in advanced cancers. The method behind the library was the immunoSEQ multiplex PCR assay. TCRdb mirrors the immuneACCESS table, restricted to in-frame sequences. Some clones are absent from its copies; in checked studies, under half trace to an unresolved V gene, and the reason for the others is unknown. In this sample the table shows over 80,000 clones, over 65% of which occur a single time. Over 0.7% of the sample is in the top ten clones. The sample was CD4+ or CD8+ T cells sorted from blood, taken in a trial of the OX40 agonist ivuxolimab. The receptors shown here come from an adult with an advanced solid tumor such as melanoma, head and neck, liver or kidney cancer.

This rearrangement joins TRBV10-3 to TRBJ1-4, with 9 nucleotides matching TRBD1. V lost 10 bases, J lost 6 bases, and 3 bases stayed unmatched. The CDR3 has 12 amino acids. Per the germline V gene, CDR1 is ENHRY and CDR2 is SYGVKD. As DNA, the CDR3 is TGTGCCACCCGACAGGGGGATGAAAAACTGTTTTTT. Translated: CATRQGDEKLFF.

The CDR3 sequence: CASREKRGGWDTQYF. The CDR3 DNA reads TGTGCCAGTCGAGAAAAGCGGGGGGGCTGGGATACGCAGTATTTT. The chain combines TRBV19 with TRBJ2-3; the match to TRBD2 covers 10 bases. CDR1 is LNHDA and CDR2 is SQIVND in the germline V gene (reference sequence). Losses at the gene ends were 8 bases for V and 6 bases for J; bases not matched to a gene: 11. This CDR3 spans 15 amino acids.

The CDR3 protein is CASSQAGKGRPPSYGYTF. The CDR3 DNA reads TGTGCCAGCAGCCAAGCGGGGAAAGGACGCCCGCCTAGCTATGGCTACACCTTC. V and J are TRBV14 and TRBJ1-2; no clear D gene. The CDR3 is 18 amino acids. V was shortened by 1 base and J by 4 bases, with 22 bases between the two germline ends. The germline CDR1 and CDR2 sequences are SGHDN and FVKESK.

The genes are TRBV27 and TRBJ1-1; 7 bases match TRBD1. The CDR3 spans 15 residues. Trimming removed 6 bases from V and 1 base from J; junction bases left unmatched: 8. Germline CDR1 MNHEY, CDR2 SMNVEV (reference sequence). CDR3 in amino acids: CASRPRQGRNTEAFF. The CDR3 nucleotides read TGTGCCAGCAGACCCAGACAGGGAAGGAACACTGAAGCTTTCTTT.

The chain couples TRBV11-1 to TRBJ2-1; tentatively, D is TRBD2 (6 bases). This CDR3 comprises 16 residues. Per germline, CDR1 SGHAT and CDR2 FQDESV (reference sequence). V lost 0 bases and J lost 2, with 11 bases in between. DNA of the CDR3: TGTGCCAGCAGCTTAGCACAGGCGGGGACCTACAATGAGCAGTTCTTC. Amino acid sequence: CASSLAQAGTYNEQFF.

This clone has only a few counts. The CDR3: CASTHTGAYGYTF. The CDR3, as DNA: TGTGCCAGCACCCATACGGGGGCCTATGGCTACACCTTC. This chain joins TRBV7-9 and TRBJ1-2; weak D call: TRBD1 (6 bases). Germline V CDR1 and CDR2: SEHNR, FQNEAQ (reference sequence). There are 13 residues in the CDR3. The germline V and J ends were trimmed by 7 bases and 4 bases, with 13 bases remaining between them.

The V and J genes are TRBV7-3 and TRBJ2-1; D remains unclear. The CDR3 has 12 residues. CDR1 SGHTA and CDR2 FQGTGA come from the germline V gene. Trimming took 5 bases from V and 7 from J, leaving 9 bases between them. The CDR3 protein is CASSLGSNEQFF. As DNA, the CDR3 is TGTGCCAGCAGCCTGGGGTCGAATGAGCAGTTCTTC.

The V and J genes are TRBV7-8 and TRBJ2-5, with 7 positions matching TRBD2. Germline CDR1 reads SGHVS; CDR2 reads FQNEAQ. CDR3 length: 14 amino acids. The trim removed 5 bases at V and 2 bases at J, leaving 5 bases unmatched. CDR3: CASSGREEQETQYF. CDR3 nucleotides: TGTGCCAGCAGCGGCCGGGAGGAGCAAGAGACCCAGTACTTC.

This rearrangement joins TRBV5-1 to TRBJ2-1; 8 bases line up with TRBD2. The CDR3 is 14 residues long. Germline values: CDR1 SGHRS, CDR2 YFSETQ. J lost 8 bases, V lost 0 bases, and 4 bases had no gene match. The CDR3 DNA follows: TGCGCCAGCAGCTTGGCGGGACTAGGCGATGAGCAGTTCTTC. Translating it yields CASSLAGLGDEQFF.

This chain uses TRBV29-1 with TRBJ1-4; D is undetermined. Germline loops: CDR1 SQVTM, CDR2 ANQGSEA. V lost 7 bases and J 0 bases, leaving 6 bases between the germline ends. The CDR3 covers 12 residues. CDR3 amino acids: CSGASTNEKLFF. CDR3 nucleotide sequence: TGCAGCGGAGCCTCAACTAATGAAAAACTGTTTTTT.

The chain couples TRBV5-6 to TRBJ1-2, with TRBD1 as a possible D gene (6 bases). CDR3 length: 14 amino acids. Germline assignment: CDR1 SGHDT and CDR2 YYEEEE. Deletions cut 4 bases from V and 7 bases from J, with 17 bases between. The DNA of the CDR3 is TGTGCCAGCAGCGTAGAATGGGGGCACTTTGGCTACACCTTC. It is translated as CASSVEWGHFGYTF.

This chain uses TRBV7-3 with TRBJ2-1; D is undetermined. This CDR3 is built from 15 residues. The V gene's germline CDR1 is SGHTA and CDR2 FQGTGA. V was shortened by 5 bases and J by 0 bases, with 11 bases between the two germline ends. The CDR3 sequence is CASSPTDLSYNEQFF. CDR3 nucleotides: TGTGCCAGCAGCCCGACGGACCTCTCCTACAATGAGCAGTTCTTC.

J is TRBJ1-6 and V is TRBV11-2; D is ambiguous. Between the trimmed V and J ends, which lost 5 bases and 10 bases, there was a span of 15 bases. Germline lookup yields CDR1 SGHAT and CDR2 FQNNGV. CDR3 size: 14 residues. This CDR3 reads CASSLGWARSPLHF. The CDR3 DNA reads TGTGCCAGCAGCCTTGGATGGGCGCGGTCACCCCTCCACTTT.

The rearrangement uses TRBV5-1 and TRBJ1-4; no clear D. This CDR3 contains 15 residues. Trimming stripped 4 bases from V and 0 bases from J, with 10 bases between. Per germline, CDR1 SGHRS and CDR2 YFSETQ. For the CDR3, the DNA is TGCGCCAGCAGCCCCAGTGGGACAACTAATGAAAAACTGTTTTTT. Translating gives CASSPSGTTNEKLFF.

The chain has TRBV18 and TRBJ1-1; D gene uncertain. This CDR3 has 13 residues. Trimming removed 6 bases at V and 3 bases at J, with 11 bases between. The germline gives CDR1 KGHSH, CDR2 LQKENI. CDR3 in amino acids: CASSTSEDTEAFF. The DNA of the CDR3 is TGTGCCAGCTCGACCTCAGAGGACACTGAAGCTTTCTTT. The entire variable domain, with the rest obtained from reference TRBV18 and TRBJ1-1, is as follows: NAGVMQNPRHLVRRRGQEARLRCSPMKGHSHVYWYRQLPEEGLKFMVYLQKENIIDESGMPKERFSAEFPKEGPSILRIQQVVRGDSAAYFCASSTSEDTEAFFGQGTRLTVV.

This clone was picked up a small number of times. This chain links TRBV30 with TRBJ1-6, with D hard to call. The V gene's germline CDR1 is GTSNPN and CDR2 SVGIG (reference sequence). The CDR3 is made up of 14 amino acids. V was pared by 2 bases and J by 9 bases, with 14 bases between. CDR3 sequence: CAWSKARVSSPLHF. CDR3 DNA: TGTGCCTGGAGTAAAGCTCGAGTATCTTCACCCCTCCACTTT.

The chain joins TRBV18 to TRBJ1-1; the match to TRBD1 covers 9 bases. This CDR3 comprises 18 residues. The V gene end was trimmed by 2 bases and the J gene end by 3 bases; junction bases not matched to a gene: 13. Germline loops: CDR1 KGHSH, CDR2 LQKENI. The CDR3 sequence: CASSPVVLHRGPDTEAFF. In nucleotides, the CDR3 is TGTGCCAGCTCACCAGTCGTACTGCACAGGGGGCCGGACACTGAAGCTTTCTTT.

The chain uses TRBV7-6 and TRBJ2-7; 10 nucleotides align to TRBD1. The CDR3 extends over 15 amino acids. The V gene's germline CDR1 is SGHVS and CDR2 FNYEAQ. The V segment lost 0 bases and the J segment 7 bases; nucleotides outside the gene matches: 6. In DNA, the CDR3 is TGTGCCAGCAGCTTAGCCGGGACAGGGGCCTTTGAGCAGTACTTC. Translation gives CASSLAGTGAFEQYF.

This chain connects TRBV7-3 to TRBJ2-2; D is ambiguous. Germline lookup yields CDR1 SGHTA and CDR2 FQGTGA. The germline V and J ends were trimmed by 1 base and 3 bases, with 6 bases remaining between them. The CDR3 covers 14 residues. The CDR3 DNA is TGTGCCAGCAGCTTAATGACTGACACCGGGGAGCTGTTTTTT. This encodes CASSLMTDTGELFF. The full variable domain, its missing parts supplied by reference TRBV7-3 and TRBJ2-2, is GAGVSQTPSNKVTEKGKYVELRCDPISGHTALYWYRQSLGQGPEFLIYFQGTGAADDSGLPNDRFFAVRPEGSVSTLKIQRTERGDSAVYLCASSLMTDTGELFFGEGSRLTVL.

This sequence joins TRBV14 and TRBJ1-4, with 7 bases identical to TRBD1. Germline-derived CDR1 and CDR2 are SGHDN and FVKESK. This CDR3 has 16 residues. Trimming removed 2 bases from V and 5 bases from J; junction bases left unmatched: 8. In DNA form, the CDR3 reads TGTGCCAGCAGCCAAAGGACGGGACAGACCAATGAAAAACTGTTTTTT. This translates into CASSQRTGQTNEKLFF. Using reference TRBV14 and TRBJ1-4 for the parts outside the CDR3, the full variable domain is EAGVTQFPSHSVIEKGQTVTLRCDPISGHDNLYWYRRVMGKEIKFLLHFVKESKQDESGMPNNRFLAERTGGTYSTLKVQPAELEDSGVYFCASSQRTGQTNEKLFFGSGTQLSVL.

The rearrangement joins TRBV30 to TRBJ2-5, with D perhaps matching TRBD2 (5 bases). Germline V lookup: CDR1 GTSNPN, CDR2 SVGIG (reference sequence). V lost 1 base and J 2 bases, leaving 8 bases between the germline ends. This CDR3 spans 13 amino acids. The CDR3 is CAWSGRNQETQYF. In DNA, the CDR3 is TGTGCCTGGAGTGGGAGGAATCAAGAGACCCAGTACTTC. Looking up the rest from reference TRBV30 and TRBJ2-5 gives the full variable domain: SQTIHQWPATLVQPVGSPLSLECTVEGTSNPNLYWYRQAAGRGLQLLFYSVGIGQISSEVPQNLSASRPQDRQFILSSKKLLLSDSGFYLCAWSGRNQETQYFGPGTRLLVL.

The chain has TRBV9 and TRBJ2-3; the D gene could be TRBD1 or TRBD2 (7 bases each). Germline lookup yields CDR1 SGDLS and CDR2 YYNGEE. The CDR3 sequence is 13 residues long. Trimming pared 7 bases from V and 4 bases from J, leaving 13 bases between. CDR3 in amino acids: CASQGGGSDTQYF. CDR3 coding DNA: TGTGCCAGCCAGGGGGGGGGCTCAGATACGCAGTATTTT.

The V gene is TRBV7-9, the J gene TRBJ2-1; perhaps TRBD2 as D (7 bases). The CDR3 is 13 residues long. Between the trimmed V and J ends, which lost 4 bases and 15 bases, there was a span of 19 bases. Germline assignment: CDR1 SEHNR and CDR2 FQNEAQ (reference sequence). CDR3 in DNA: TGTGCCAGCAGCTCGACCCCCCGGGGGGCGAGGTTCTTC. Translated: CASSSTPRGARFF.

CDR3 nucleotides: TGTGCCAGCAGCTCCGAGAGTTCACCCCTCCACTTT. Translated, it gives CASSSESSPLHF. The V call is TRBV5-4, the J call TRBJ1-6; D remains unclear. Trimming left V 3 bases short and J 9 bases short, with 7 bases between. The CDR3 totals 12 residues. The germline V gene has CDR1 SGHNT and CDR2 YYREEE (reference sequence).

The V call is TRBV20-1, the J call TRBJ2-1; weak D call: TRBD1 (5 bases). Germline V gene sequence: CDR1 DFQATT, CDR2 SNEGSKA (reference sequence). V was shortened by 5 bases and J by 7 bases, with 9 bases between the two germline ends. This CDR3 contains 11 residues. CDR3 amino acids: CSAPGLNEQFF. The CDR3 coding sequence is TGCAGTGCTCCAGGGTTGAATGAGCAGTTCTTC.

The genes are TRBV29-1 and TRBJ2-7, with unresolved D. CDR1 SQVTM and CDR2 ANQGSEA come from the germline V gene. The CDR3 covers 13 residues. V lost 5 bases, J lost 6 bases, and 17 bases lay in between. CDR3 bases: TGCAGCGTTCGGTCCACCGCTACGAGCGAGCAGTACTTC. It yields the protein CSVRSTATSEQYF.

Only a few counts were recorded for this clone. The chain has TRBV18 and TRBJ1-3; D unresolved. The V gene's germline CDR1 is KGHSH and CDR2 LQKENI. The length of the CDR3 is 13 residues. The germline V and J ends were trimmed by 6 bases and 4 bases, with 10 bases remaining between them. For the CDR3, the DNA is TGTGCCAGCTCGGGAGAGGAAGGAAACACCATATATTTT. The encoded protein is CASSGEEGNTIYF.

There are a few counts of this clone. V gene TRBV5-1 combines with J gene TRBJ1-6; maybe TRBD1 (6 bases). This CDR3 is built from 15 residues. CDR1 SGHRS and CDR2 YFSETQ come from the germline V gene. Trimming shortened V by 3 bases and J by 10 bases, and 17 bases separated the two germline ends. CDR3 nucleotide sequence: TGCGCCAGCAGCTCACCGGACAGTACTCGGTCACCCCTCCACTTT. Residues: CASSSPDSTRSPLHF.